Shown below are 26 T cell receptor beta chains from a single sample sequenced in a study of T cell responses to AZD1222 COVID-19 vaccine. Measured with immunoSEQ multiplex PCR; TCRdb has only the in-frame clones, and not every one. The sample includes roughly 150,000 clones, 90% of them seen just once. Specimen: peripheral blood, collected on day 0 of AZD1222 vaccination. Receptor source: an adult in good health.

For the CDR3, the DNA is TGTGCCACCAGTGATCCCAGGGACGGTCCCAATCAGCCCCAGCATTTT. This sequence encodes CATSDPRDGPNQPQHF. V usage is TRBV24-1 and J usage is TRBJ1-5; D is possibly TRBD1 (5 bases). Germline-derived CDR1 and CDR2 are KGHDR and SFDVKD. CDR3 size: 16 residues. Trimming took off 3 bases at V and 3 bases at J, with 14 bases between the two ends.

The CDR3 bases are TGTGCCAGCAGTCCAACTAGCGGGAGAAGGTCCTACAATGAGCAGTTCTTC. This gives the protein CASSPTSGRRSYNEQFF. The chain carries TRBV28 and TRBJ2-1; 11 bases line up with TRBD2. The V gene end was trimmed by 5 bases and the J gene end by 1 base; junction bases not matched to a gene: 7. Germline CDR1 and CDR2: MDHEN and SYDVKM. The CDR3 runs 17 residues.

This clone has just one count. The V call is TRBV20-1, the J call TRBJ1-2; D ambiguous. The CDR3 runs 13 residues. Germline CDR1 is DFQATT and CDR2 is SNEGSKA (reference sequence). V was cut by 3 bases and J by 3 bases, with 11 bases left in between. This chain's CDR3 is CSASTAGDYGYTF. CDR3 bases: TGCAGTGCTAGTACAGCCGGTGACTATGGCTACACCTTC.

The V call is TRBV5-4, the J call TRBJ2-3, with D possibly TRBD1 on 6 matching bases. This CDR3 is built from 14 residues. From germline, CDR1 is SGHNT and CDR2 YYREEE (reference sequence). Trimming left V 6 bases short and J 4 bases short, with 15 bases between. The CDR3 DNA sequence: TGTGCCAGCACCTCTTTTGGGGGCCCAGATACGCAGTATTTT. Its protein product is CASTSFGGPDTQYF.

This clone was picked up one time. The gene calls are TRBV7-9 and TRBJ2-2; D gene ambiguous. The germline CDR1 and CDR2 sequences are SEHNR and FQNEAQ (reference sequence). With 3 bases removed from V and 8 bases from J, the gap between germline ends came to 7 bases. CDR3 length: 12 residues. The CDR3 spells CASSLETGELFF. The CDR3 nucleotides read TGTGCCAGCAGCTTGGAAACTGGGGAGCTGTTTTTT.

This sequence joins TRBV7-9 and TRBJ1-4, with D possibly matching TRBD1 (5 bases). This CDR3 contains 14 residues. Germline V gene lookup returns CDR1 SEHNR and CDR2 FQNEAQ (reference sequence). Trimming pared 1 base from V and 8 bases from J, leaving 11 bases between. The chain's CDR3 is CASSLGDFGEKLFF. The CDR3, as DNA: TGTGCCAGCAGCTTAGGGGACTTTGGGGAAAAACTGTTTTTT.

This chain uses TRBV19 with TRBJ2-1, with D unresolved. The V gene lost 1 base and the J gene lost 4 bases, with 11 bases spanning the gap. Per the germline V gene, CDR1 is LNHDA and CDR2 is SQIVND (reference sequence). The CDR3 has 15 amino acids. The CDR3 spells CASSIGAFSYNEQFF. In DNA, the CDR3 is TGTGCCAGTAGTATAGGGGCCTTTTCTTACAATGAGCAGTTCTTC.

The chain recombines TRBV7-9 with TRBJ2-7; tentatively, D is TRBD1 (5 bases). V lost 8 bases to trimming and J lost 3 bases, with 11 bases between them. The CDR3 contains 12 residues. Germline values: CDR1 SEHNR, CDR2 FQNEAQ (reference sequence). In DNA, the CDR3 is TGTGCCAGCGTCCAGGGCGTCTACGAGCAGTACTTC. Protein product: CASVQGVYEQYF. Full variable domain (outside the CDR3, taken from reference TRBV7-9 and TRBJ2-7): DTGVSQNPRHKITKRGQNVTFRCDPISEHNRLYWYRQTLGQGPEFLTYFQNEAQLEKSRLLSDRFSAERPKGSFSTLEIQRTEQGDSAMYLCASVQGVYEQYFGPGTRLTVT.

The V and J genes are TRBV5-1 and TRBJ2-7, with D tentatively TRBD2 (5 bases). Deletions cut 1 base from V and 5 bases from J, with 10 bases between. In germline, CDR1 is SGHRS, CDR2 YFSETQ. The CDR3 runs to 13 residues. For the CDR3, the DNA is TGCGCCAGCAGCTTGCTTCGGGGAAACGAGCAGTACTTC. Encoded protein: CASSLLRGNEQYF. The full variable domain, completed using reference TRBV5-1 and TRBJ2-7, is KAGVTQTPRYLIKTRGQQVTLSCSPISGHRSVSWYQQTPGQGLQFLFEYFSETQRNKGNFPGRFSGRQFSNSRSEMNVSTLELGDSALYLCASSLLRGNEQYFGPGTRLTVT.

The chain links TRBV5-1 to TRBJ1-4, with no clear D. Trimming pared 4 bases from V and 1 base from J, leaving 14 bases between. CDR1 SGHRS and CDR2 YFSETQ come from the germline V gene. The CDR3 has 16 residues. CDR3: CASSPGRILTNEKLFF. For the CDR3, the DNA is TGCGCCAGCAGCCCCGGACGGATCCTAACTAATGAAAAACTGTTTTTT.

This chain joins TRBV2 and TRBJ1-3; 8 nucleotides align to TRBD1. V shed 6 bases and J 4 bases; nucleotides not matched to a gene: 2. The CDR3 totals 13 residues. CDR1 SNHLY and CDR2 FYNNEI come from the germline V gene. The CDR3 nucleotides read TGTGCCAGCAGCGGACAGGGAGGAAACACCATATATTTT. Its translation: CASSGQGGNTIYF.

V usage is TRBV4-1 and J usage is TRBJ1-6; D is unresolved. The CDR3 loop spans 14 amino acids. With 0 bases removed from V and 10 bases from J, the gap between germline ends came to 10 bases. Germline CDR1 MGHRA, CDR2 YSYEKL. The CDR3 DNA is TGCGCCAGCAGCCAAGAATGGGGAGGCTCACCCCTCCACTTT. This codes for CASSQEWGGSPLHF.

The CDR3 reads CASSLSKQGTGSPLHF. The CDR3 bases are TGTGCCAGCAGTTTATCCAAGCAGGGTACCGGTTCACCCCTCCACTTT. The chain has TRBV28 and TRBJ1-6, with D maybe TRBD1 (5 bases). The CDR3 sequence is 16 residues long. Germline CDR1 is MDHEN and CDR2 is SYDVKM. The ends were cut back, 1 base at V and 9 bases at J, with 16 bases in the middle.

Written as DNA, the CDR3 is TGTGCCAGTAGTATAATGGTACGAGCGGGAGTAGGTGAGACCCAGTACTTC. Its protein product is CASSIMVRAGVGETQYF. This chain connects TRBV19 to TRBJ2-5; 8 bases align to TRBD2. The CDR3 extends over 17 amino acids. CDR1 and CDR2 from the germline V gene are LNHDA and SQIVND (reference sequence). V trimming: 2 bases; J trimming: 5 bases; junction bases outside the gene matches: 13.

The chain has TRBV7-9 and TRBJ1-1; D gene unclear. Deletions cut 5 bases from V and 1 base from J, with 20 bases between. Germline CDR1 reads SEHNR; CDR2 reads FQNEAQ (reference sequence). The CDR3 loop spans 17 amino acids. CDR3 sequence reads: CASSPASLMTWNTEAFF. DNA for the CDR3: TGTGCCAGCAGCCCGGCGTCACTGATGACCTGGAACACTGAAGCTTTCTTT.

V is TRBV3-1 (or the pseudogene TRBV3-2) and J is TRBJ1-6, with 9 bases identical to TRBD1. This CDR3 is 15 amino acids long. CDR1 and CDR2 (germline): LGHDT, YNNKEL (reference sequence). The junction had 11 bases not matched to a gene; V was cut back by 3 bases and J by 14 bases. CDR3 bases: TGTGCCAGCAGCCAGTTACAGGGGGCTTCCATCACCCTCCACTTT. Translation: CASSQLQGASITLHF.

The chain couples TRBV4-1 to TRBJ1-2, with D perhaps matching TRBD1 (6 bases). This CDR3 is 16 amino acids long. The germline V gene has CDR1 MGHRA and CDR2 YSYEKL. V was trimmed by 4 bases and J by 4 bases, leaving 19 bases between them. CDR3 DNA sequence: TGCGCCAGCAGCCCGACCTGGACAGTCTCAAGCTATGGCTACACCTTC. Translation: CASSPTWTVSSYGYTF.

V and J are TRBV3-1 (or the pseudogene TRBV3-2) and TRBJ1-5, with D tentatively TRBD1 (6 bases). The germline V and J ends were trimmed by 4 bases and 1 base, with 17 bases remaining between them. The CDR3 length is 17 residues. Germline V CDR1 and CDR2: LGHDT, YNNKEL (reference sequence). The CDR3 nucleotides are TGTGCCAGCAGCCGCAAGGGGCCAGGACAGAGCAATCAGCCCCAGCATTTT. It is translated as CASSRKGPGQSNQPQHF.

The chain carries TRBV24-1 and TRBJ1-2; D is unclear. The V gene's germline CDR1 is KGHDR and CDR2 SFDVKD. The V end was cut by 2 bases, the J end by 8 bases, with 17 bases between. The CDR3 runs to 15 residues. The CDR3 spells CATSDSSTAGIGYTF. CDR3 in DNA: TGTGCCACCAGTGATTCGAGCACAGCGGGGATCGGCTACACCTTC.

This chain uses TRBV29-1 with TRBJ2-2; maybe TRBD2 (5 bases). Germline V gives CDR1 SQVTM, CDR2 ANQGSEA. The CDR3 spans 14 residues. The V end was cut by 6 bases, the J end by 3 bases, with 14 bases between. CDR3 amino acids: CSVGFKGDTGELFF. CDR3 coding DNA: TGCAGCGTCGGGTTCAAGGGAGACACCGGGGAGCTGTTTTTT.

This chain uses TRBV7-9 with TRBJ1-1; tentative D call: TRBD1 (5 bases). Germline assignment: CDR1 SEHNR and CDR2 FQNEAQ (reference sequence). The CDR3 contains 15 residues. V lost 5 bases and J lost 2, with 15 bases in between. CDR3 DNA sequence: TGTGCCAGCAGCCCGGGGCCTCGTTCTAACACTGAAGCTTTCTTT. Its protein is CASSPGPRSNTEAFF.

The chain combines TRBV24-1 with TRBJ1-4; tentative D call: TRBD1 (5 bases). The germline gives CDR1 KGHDR, CDR2 SFDVKD. The CDR3 sequence is 15 residues long. V shed 9 bases and J shed 3 bases, with 16 bases lying between them. CDR3 nucleotides: TGTGCCACCTCACCTGGGGGAAGAGCTAATGAAAAACTGTTTTTT. This sequence encodes CATSPGGRANEKLFF.

This clone was seen more than once but under ten times. The rearrangement joins TRBV4-3 to TRBJ2-7; the match to TRBD2 covers 7 bases. The V gene's germline CDR1 is LGHNA and CDR2 YSLEER. V dropped 9 bases and J dropped 0; count of bases not matched to a gene: 5. The CDR3 has 13 residues. CDR3: CARLSGDSYEQYF. In DNA, the CDR3 is TGCGCCAGATTGAGCGGGGACTCCTACGAGCAGTACTTC.

The chain has TRBV6-4 and TRBJ1-6; unclear D gene. The V gene lost 0 bases and the J gene lost 7 bases, with 4 bases spanning the gap. Germline CDR1 is MRHNA and CDR2 is SNTAGT. The CDR3 extends over 13 amino acids. CDR3 DNA: TGTGCCAGCAGTGACTCGTGGAATTCACCCCTCCACTTT. Protein sequence: CASSDSWNSPLHF.

This rearrangement joins TRBV9 to TRBJ2-1; TRBD2 might be the D (5 bases). CDR1 and CDR2 (germline): SGDLS, YYNGEE. Trimming shortened V by 0 bases and J by 0 bases, and 10 bases separated the two germline ends. There are 16 residues in the CDR3. In DNA form, the CDR3 reads TGTGCCAGCAGCGTAGAGACGGGGATCTCCTACAATGAGCAGTTCTTC. Residues: CASSVETGISYNEQFF.

This chain connects TRBV5-1 to TRBJ2-1; tentative D call: TRBD2 (6 bases). This CDR3 comprises 16 residues. Germline lookup yields CDR1 SGHRS and CDR2 YFSETQ. V was clipped by 0 bases and J by 7 bases, with 17 bases between them. Written as DNA, the CDR3 is TGCGCCAGCAGCTTGGACGGGAGAGCTGTAGGAAATGAGCAGTTCTTC. It translates to CASSLDGRAVGNEQFF.